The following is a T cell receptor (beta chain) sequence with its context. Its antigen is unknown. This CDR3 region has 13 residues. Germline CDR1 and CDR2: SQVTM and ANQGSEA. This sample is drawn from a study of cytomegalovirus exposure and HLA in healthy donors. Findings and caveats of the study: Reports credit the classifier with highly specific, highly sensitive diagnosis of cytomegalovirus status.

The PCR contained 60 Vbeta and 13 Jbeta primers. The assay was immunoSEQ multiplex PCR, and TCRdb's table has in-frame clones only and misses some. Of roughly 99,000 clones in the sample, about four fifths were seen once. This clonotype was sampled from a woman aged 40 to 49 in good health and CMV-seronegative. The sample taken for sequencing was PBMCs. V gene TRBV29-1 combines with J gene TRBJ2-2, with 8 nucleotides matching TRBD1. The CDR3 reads CSAGTGNTGELFF. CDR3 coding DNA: TGCAGTGCGGGGACAGGGAACACCGGGGAGCTGTTTTTT.